The next 27 T cell receptor beta chains were all read from a single sample in a study of blood T cell repertoires in COVID-19. Libraries were prepared by immunoSEQ multiplex PCR; TCRdb keeps only in-frame clonotypes and omits some of them. Among roughly 300,000 clones, approximately 87% were seen once, and the ten largest hold around 8%. Sample: peripheral blood. These receptors were taken from a woman in her fifties or sixties who had recovered from COVID-19.

This clone was counted many times. The genes are TRBV5-4 and TRBJ1-5; TRBD1 matches 7 bases. J was trimmed by 1 base and V by 4 bases; bases with no gene match: 5. In germline, CDR1 is SGHNT, CDR2 YYREEE (reference sequence). This CDR3 region has 15 residues. The DNA of the CDR3 is TGTGCCAGCAGCAGCCCCAGGGGGAGCAATCAGCCCCAGCATTTT. Translation gives CASSSPRGSNQPQHF.

This clone has a single count. The chain joins TRBV5-6 to TRBJ2-7, with D tentatively TRBD1 (6 bases). The CDR3 is made up of 15 amino acids. Between the trimmed V and J ends, which lost 4 bases and 3 bases, there was a span of 17 bases. Germline loops: CDR1 SGHDT, CDR2 YYEEEE. CDR3 DNA: TGTGCCAGCAGCAGACCTAGACAGGCTAACTACGAGCAGTACTTC. It specifies CASSRPRQANYEQYF. Drawing the rest from reference TRBV5-6 and TRBJ2-7, the complete variable domain is DAGVTQSPTHLIKTRGQQVTLRCSPKSGHDTVSWYQQALGQGPQFIFQYYEEEERQRGNFPDRFSGHQFPNYSSELNVNALLLGDSALYLCASSRPRQANYEQYFGPGTRLTVT.

The V call is TRBV19, the J call TRBJ2-6; TRBD2 might be the D (5 bases). This CDR3 is 15 amino acids long. From germline, CDR1 is LNHDA and CDR2 SQIVND (reference sequence). V was cut by 3 bases and J by 7 bases, with 13 bases left in between. The CDR3 DNA follows: TGTGCCAGTAGTATCGTCGGGGTGGGAGCCAACGTCCTGACTTTC. Protein product: CASSIVGVGANVLTF. Supplemented by reference TRBV19 and TRBJ2-6, the full variable domain reads DGGITQSPKYLFRKEGQNVTLSCEQNLNHDAMYWYRQDPGQGLRLIYYSQIVNDFQKGDIAEGYSVSREKKESFPLTVTSAQKNPTAFYLCASSIVGVGANVLTFGAGSRLTVL.

The J gene is TRBJ1-5, the V gene TRBV5-8; D uncertain. The CDR3 sequence is 16 residues long. Germline CDR1 and CDR2: SGHTS and YDEGEE. V lost 2 bases, J lost 0 bases, and 12 bases lay in between. CDR3 residues: CASSFNQYYSNQPQHF. As DNA, the CDR3 is TGTGCCAGCAGCTTCAATCAGTATTATAGCAATCAGCCCCAGCATTTT.

The chain uses TRBV18 and TRBJ1-6; tentatively, D is TRBD1 (6 bases). V shed 8 bases and J shed 0 bases, with 11 bases lying between them. The germline CDR1 and CDR2 sequences are KGHSH and LQKENI. The length of the CDR3 is 15 residues. CDR3 amino acids: CASQGMSSYNSPLHF. DNA of the CDR3: TGTGCCAGCCAGGGGATGAGCTCCTATAATTCACCCCTCCACTTT.

V usage is TRBV13 and J usage is TRBJ2-2; TRBD2 agrees at 13 bases. The J segment lost 6 bases and the V segment lost 3 bases, leaving 7 bases of the junction unmatched. CDR1 PRHDT and CDR2 FYEKMQ come from the germline V gene (reference sequence). The CDR3 spans 17 residues. CDR3 nucleotides: TGTGCCAGCAGCTTTCGGACTAGCGGGAGTTCGGCCGGGGAGCTGTTTTTT. It encodes CASSFRTSGSSAGELFF.

The chain uses TRBV7-2 and TRBJ2-2; the match to TRBD1 covers 9 bases. CDR1 is SGHTA and CDR2 is FQGNSA in the germline V gene. Germline trimming cut 5 bases from V and 1 base from J; bases unmatched to any gene: 5. This CDR3 has 16 amino acids. The CDR3 nucleotides read TGTGCCAGCAGCAAAAACAGGGGGCAGAACACCGGGGAGCTGTTTTTT. Translating gives CASSKNRGQNTGELFF. Full variable domain (remainder filled in from reference TRBV7-2 and TRBJ2-2): GAGVSQSPSNKVTEKGKDVELRCDPISGHTALYWYRQSLGQGLEFLIYFQGNSAPDKSGLPSDRFSAERTGGSVSTLTIQRTQQEDSAVYLCASSKNRGQNTGELFFGEGSRLTVL.

A remark on this clone: Other DNA sequences of this sample code for an identical CDR3. The rearrangement joins TRBV24-1 to TRBJ1-1, with D perhaps TRBD1 (5 bases). V was cut by 4 bases and J by 4 bases, with 9 bases left in between. The V gene's germline CDR1 is KGHDR and CDR2 SFDVKD. The CDR3 contains 13 residues. CDR3 in DNA: TGTGCCACCAGTGAGGGGGGTGGCACTGAAGCTTTCTTT. Encoded protein: CATSEGGGTEAFF.

This CDR3 reads CASSRGAGVLYNEQFF. In nucleotides, the CDR3 is TGTGCCAGCAGCCGAGGAGCGGGAGTCCTCTACAATGAGCAGTTCTTC. The chain is built from TRBV5-4 and TRBJ2-1; TRBD2 matches 8 bases. Trimming cost V 4 bases and J 3 bases; bases outside gene matches: 9. The length of the CDR3 is 16 residues. CDR1 is SGHNT, CDR2 YYREEE, per germline (reference sequence).

For the CDR3, the DNA is TGTGCCAGCAGTTACTCCCTGACTAGCGGGAGCGGGGAGACCCAGTACTTC. It encodes CASSYSLTSGSGETQYF. The gene calls are TRBV6-2 or TRBV6-3 and TRBJ2-5; 12 bases are shared with TRBD2. The length of the CDR3 is 17 residues. CDR1 is MNHEY, CDR2 SVGEGT, per germline. Trimming at V came to 0 bases and at J to 5 bases, leaving 7 bases not matched to a gene.

The chain carries TRBV5-4 and TRBJ2-5; 8 bases line up with TRBD2. The germline gives CDR1 SGHNT, CDR2 YYREEE (reference sequence). The length of the CDR3 is 14 residues. J lost 5 bases, V lost 4 bases, and 7 bases had no gene match. CDR3 protein: CASSPLGRAETQYF. The CDR3, as DNA: TGTGCCAGCAGCCCCCTCGGGAGGGCTGAGACCCAGTACTTC. Looking up the rest from reference TRBV5-4 and TRBJ2-5 gives the full variable domain: ETGVTQSPTHLIKTRGQQVTLRCSSQSGHNTVSWYQQALGQGPQFIFQYYREEENGRGNFPPRFSGLQFPNYSSELNVNALELDDSALYLCASSPLGRAETQYFGPGTRLLVL.

The chain uses TRBV7-2 and TRBJ2-7; TRBD2 agrees at 7 bases. Germline CDR1 SGHTA, CDR2 FQGNSA. With 1 base clipped from V and 4 bases from J, the junction kept 7 bases outside the gene matches. There are 15 residues in the CDR3. The CDR3 DNA reads as TGTGCCAGCAGCTTAGTTGTGGGAGGGGAGTACGAGCAGTACTTC. Amino acids: CASSLVVGGEYEQYF.

The chain carries TRBV12-5 and TRBJ2-3; TRBD1 agrees at 8 bases. Germline trimming cut 5 bases from V and 6 bases from J; bases unmatched to any gene: 10. This CDR3 is 15 amino acids long. Per germline, CDR1 LGHNT and CDR2 FRNRAP. CDR3: CASGPGTGPKDTQYF. CDR3 coding DNA: TGTGCTAGTGGTCCCGGGACAGGCCCAAAGGATACGCAGTATTTT.

The J gene is TRBJ2-7, the V gene TRBV10-3, with 13 positions matching TRBD2. The CDR3 contains 14 residues. With 7 bases clipped from V and 4 bases from J, the junction kept 4 bases outside the gene matches. CDR1 and CDR2 (germline): ENHRY, SYGVKD. The CDR3 nucleotides read TGTGCCATCACCGAGGGACTAGCGGGGTACGAGCAGTACTTC. It translates to CAITEGLAGYEQYF.

This clone appeared a few times. V gene TRBV5-1 combines with J gene TRBJ1-1, with D perhaps matching TRBD1 (6 bases). The CDR3 loop spans 14 amino acids. With 4 bases removed from V and 0 bases from J, the gap between germline ends came to 10 bases. CDR1 is SGHRS and CDR2 is YFSETQ in the germline V gene. For the CDR3, the DNA is TGCGCCAGCAGCCCCGGGACACTGAACACTGAAGCTTTCTTT. Protein sequence: CASSPGTLNTEAFF.

The chain couples TRBV20-1 to TRBJ1-1; 9 bases fit TRBD1. Germline V CDR1 and CDR2: DFQATT, SNEGSKA (reference sequence). The CDR3 runs to 14 residues. The V segment lost 3 bases and the J segment 2 bases; nucleotides outside the gene matches: 4. The CDR3 nucleotides are TGCAGTGCTAGTAGGGACAGGGTAAACACTGAAGCTTTCTTT. Protein: CSASRDRVNTEAFF.

In regard to this clone: Sequence at one end of the junction differs from germline and may be a read error. J is TRBJ2-7 and V is TRBV2, with a possible D match to TRBD1 (5 bases). CDR1 is SNHLY, CDR2 FYNNEI, per germline. There are 14 residues in the CDR3. CDR3 sequence reads: CASSEYSQVYAQYF. The CDR3, as DNA: TGTGCCAGCAGTGAATATTCACAGGTCTACGCGCAGTACTTC.

The CDR3 DNA sequence: TGTGCCAGCAGCTCGTCCGGGACAGGGGAAGAGACCCAGTACTTC. It yields the protein CASSSSGTGEETQYF. The genes are TRBV13 and TRBJ2-5; 10 bases are a match to TRBD1. Germline assignment: CDR1 PRHDT and CDR2 FYEKMQ (reference sequence). The V segment lost 4 bases and the J segment 3 bases; nucleotides outside the gene matches: 5. The length of the CDR3 is 15 residues.

This chain links TRBV19 with TRBJ1-4, with TRBD1 as a possible D gene (5 bases). Deletions cut 5 bases from V and 7 bases from J, with 11 bases between. Germline CDR1 reads LNHDA; CDR2 reads SQIVND (reference sequence). The CDR3 extends over 13 amino acids. The CDR3 DNA is TGTGCCAGTAGTCCCCGAAGGGGTGAAAAACTGTTTTTT. It is translated as CASSPRRGEKLFF.

Here the CDR3 DNA reads TGCGCCAGCAGCCAAGATTTCGGGTTCGAGCAGTACTTC. This sequence encodes CASSQDFGFEQYF. This chain uses TRBV4-3 with TRBJ2-7; D is undetermined. Germline V gives CDR1 LGHNA, CDR2 YSLEER. CDR3 size: 13 residues. The ends were cut back, 0 bases at V and 6 bases at J, with 9 bases in the middle.

This chain joins TRBV7-9 and TRBJ1-1; D is unresolved. V was trimmed by 8 bases and J by 4 bases, leaving 14 bases between them. The CDR3 totals 13 residues. CDR1 is SEHNR, CDR2 FQNEAQ, per germline (reference sequence). CDR3 nucleotides: TGTGCCAGCGGCTGGGAGCGGAGCACTGAAGCTTTCTTT. Protein: CASGWERSTEAFF.

V usage is TRBV4-3 and J usage is TRBJ1-2, with D uncertain. From germline, CDR1 is LGHNA and CDR2 YSLEER. CDR3 size: 15 residues. The V and J ends lost 0 bases and 2 bases respectively, with 10 bases between them. CDR3 DNA: TGCGCCAGCAGCCAAGAACTGGGCAGCAACTATGGCTACACCTTC. As protein: CASSQELGSNYGYTF.

The chain combines TRBV6-6 with TRBJ1-2; maybe TRBD1 (5 bases). This CDR3 is built from 13 residues. The germline gives CDR1 MNHNY, CDR2 SVGAGI (reference sequence). The ends were cut back, 6 bases at V and 0 bases at J, with 8 bases in the middle. CDR3 residues: CASRDNPNYGYTF. Written as DNA, the CDR3 is TGTGCCAGCAGGGACAACCCTAACTATGGCTACACCTTC.

This clone was picked up a small number of times. The same CDR3 also results from other DNA sequences found in this sample. This sequence joins TRBV30 and TRBJ1-5; D ambiguous. Trimming left V 2 bases short and J 2 bases short, with 4 bases between. CDR3 length: 12 amino acids. Germline CDR1 is GTSNPN and CDR2 is SVGIG (reference sequence). CDR3 DNA: TGTGCCTGGAGTCAGGGCAATCAGCCCCAGCATTTT. It specifies CAWSQGNQPQHF.

CDR3 loop: CASSQGTEKLFF. The CDR3 nucleotides are TGCGCCAGCAGCCAGGGTACCGAAAAACTGTTTTTT. This sequence joins TRBV10-2 and TRBJ1-4, with D perhaps matching TRBD1 (5 bases). The CDR3 sequence is 12 residues long. V was pared by 6 bases and J by 8 bases, with 10 bases between. Germline V gene sequence: CDR1 WSHSY, CDR2 SAAADI.

The V call is TRBV7-9, the J call TRBJ2-7, with D maybe TRBD1 (6 bases). The germline V gene has CDR1 SEHNR and CDR2 FQNEAQ (reference sequence). The CDR3 consists of 13 residues. Trimming took 5 bases from V and 2 from J, leaving 10 bases between them. DNA for the CDR3: TGTGCCAGCAGCAGAGGGGGAACCTACGAGCAGTACTTC. As protein: CASSRGGTYEQYF.

The genes are TRBV4-3 and TRBJ2-1, with 7 bases identical to TRBD2. The CDR3 extends over 17 amino acids. The V and J ends lost 0 bases and 3 bases, in that order; junction bases with no gene match: 8. CDR1 is LGHNA and CDR2 is YSLEER in the germline V gene. The DNA of the CDR3 is TGCGCCAGCAGCCAAGATGATCGGGGCGGGGGCTACAATGAGCAGTTCTTC. Its protein product is CASSQDDRGGGYNEQFF.